The 23 T cell receptor beta chains presented below share a single source sample, sequenced in a study of post-analysis software for immune sequencing data. The study's findings and limits: With TRBV5-6, TRBV5-1 and TRBV20-1 included, several TRBV segments were more frequent in patients than in controls.

These receptors lack a known antigen. Each TCR beta cDNA library carried unique molecular identifiers. Each CDR3 protein is one row after TCRdb ran MiXCR on the PCR reads. The data show hundreds of thousands of distinct CDR3 sequences, 30% to 45% seen once. The sequenced sample consisted of blood. The receptors stem from a girl aged 10 to 17 with multiple sclerosis.

J is TRBJ2-1 and V is TRBV15; weak D call: TRBD2 (6 bases). The CDR3 runs to 13 residues. Trimming took off 6 bases at V and 7 bases at J, with 13 bases between the two ends. Germline V lookup: CDR1 LNHNV, CDR2 YYDKDF (reference sequence). In DNA form, the CDR3 reads TGTGCCACCAGTCTCGGGAGAATGAATGAGCAGTTCTTC. Residues: CATSLGRMNEQFF.

This clonotype was picked up many times. This chain connects TRBV6-6 to TRBJ1-1; a weak D match, TRBD1 (6 bases). V lost 4 bases and J lost 6, with 18 bases in between. This CDR3 spans 15 amino acids. The germline V gene has CDR1 MNHNY and CDR2 SVGAGI (reference sequence). CDR3 bases: TGTGCCAGCAGTTCCGCTCGGGGGGGGGCCCCTGAAGCTTTCTTT. Translation: CASSSARGGAPEAFF.

This sequence joins TRBV28 and TRBJ2-7; TRBD1 matches 9 bases. This CDR3 region has 15 residues. V was pared by 4 bases and J by 5 bases, with 9 bases of the junction left unmatched. Germline V gives CDR1 MDHEN, CDR2 SYDVKM. CDR3 loop: CASSWPGTGTHEQYF. The CDR3 DNA is TGTGCCAGCAGTTGGCCTGGGACAGGGACCCACGAGCAGTACTTC. Filled out from reference TRBV28 and TRBJ2-7, the complete variable domain reads DVKVTQSSRYLVKRTGEKVFLECVQDMDHENMFWYRQDPGLGLRLIYFSYDVKMKEKGDIPEGYSVSREKKERFSLILESASTNQTSMYLCASSWPGTGTHEQYFGPGTRLTVT.

This clonotype was detected many times. This chain links TRBV20-1 with TRBJ2-3, with D perhaps TRBD2 (6 bases). Germline loops: CDR1 DFQATT, CDR2 SNEGSKA (reference sequence). CDR3 length: 14 residues. Trimming cost V 3 bases and J 1 base, with 11 bases left between them. This CDR3 is CSASLEGRTDTQYF. The CDR3 region has the DNA TGCAGTGCTAGCCTGGAGGGGCGCACAGATACGCAGTATTTT.

Regarding this clonotype: A single base separates this from a much larger clone, so it may be a read error. V gene TRBV12-3 or TRBV12-4 combines with J gene TRBJ1-4, with D unresolved. This CDR3 is 13 amino acids long. Between the trimmed V and J ends, which lost 6 bases and 10 bases, there was a span of 15 bases. This chain's CDR3 is CASRNDYGGKLFF. In nucleotides, the CDR3 is TGTGCCAGCAGAAACGACTATGGTGGAAAACTGTTTTTT.

The sample holds many counts of this clonotype. V gene TRBV5-5 combines with J gene TRBJ2-1; 8 bases map to TRBD2. Germline assignment: CDR1 SGHKS and CDR2 YYEKEE (reference sequence). CDR3 length: 17 residues. The J segment lost 3 bases and the V segment lost 0 bases, leaving 8 bases of the junction unmatched. CDR3 in DNA: TGTGCCAGCAGCTTGGCGTCTAGCGGGTTACGCTACAATGAGCAGTTCTTC. Translation gives CASSLASSGLRYNEQFF.

This clonotype appeared many times. J is TRBJ2-7 and V is TRBV7-3; perhaps TRBD1 as D (6 bases). Near its end, the DNA agrees better with TRBJ2-5, so the J call may be wrong. The CDR3 is made up of 15 amino acids. Germline V gene data show CDR1 as SGHTA and CDR2 as FQGTGA. The DNA for the CDR3 is TGTGCCAGCAGCTTAAAATCCAGGGGAGCGGAGACCCAGTACTTC. It codes for CASSLKSRGAETQYF.

About this clonotype itself: One junction end does not reproduce the germline sequence, and a read error may be involved. The gene calls are TRBV7-2 and TRBJ1-1; D unclear. The V gene's germline CDR1 is SGHTA and CDR2 FQGNSA. CDR3 length: 14 residues. CDR3 sequence (DNA): TGTGCCAGCAGTTTGGAACCGGGAAACACTGAAGCGTTCTTT. As protein: CASSLEPGNTEAFF. Based on the CDR3 plus reference TRBV7-2 and TRBJ1-1, the full variable domain is GAGVSQSPSNKVTEKGKDVELRCDPISGHTALYWYRQSLGQGLEFLIYFQGNSAPDKSGLPSDRFSAERTGGSVSTLTIQRTQQEDSAVYLCASSLEPGNTEAFFGQGTRLTVV.

This clonotype was observed at least ten times. The chain combines TRBV20-1 with TRBJ2-3; possibly TRBD2 for D (5 bases). V shed 1 base and J shed 3 bases, with 11 bases lying between them. The germline V gene encodes CDR1 DFQATT and CDR2 SNEGSKA (reference sequence). The CDR3 covers 14 residues. The CDR3 loop reads CSARVSGSTDTQYF. DNA of the CDR3: TGCAGTGCTAGAGTCTCGGGATCGACAGATACGCAGTATTTT.

This clonotype was picked up many times. The rearrangement links TRBV2 to TRBJ1-1; D is perhaps TRBD1 (5 bases). Looked up from germline, CDR1 is SNHLY and CDR2 is FYNNEI. The germline V and J ends were trimmed by 5 bases and 1 base, with 8 bases remaining between them. The CDR3 totals 13 residues. This CDR3 is CASSSGENTEAFF. The DNA of the CDR3 is TGTGCCAGCAGTTCGGGGGAGAACACTGAAGCTTTCTTT.

The J gene is TRBJ2-7, the V gene TRBV4-1, with a weak D call TRBD2 (6 bases). Germline CDR1 and CDR2: MGHRA and YSYEKL. The CDR3 runs to 14 residues. Trimming cost V 0 bases and J 3 bases, with 9 bases left between them. The CDR3: CASSQDPGGYEQYF. In nucleotides, the CDR3 is TGCGCCAGCAGCCAAGATCCCGGGGGCTACGAGCAGTACTTC.

This clonotype occurred many times. The rearrangement uses TRBV6-5 and TRBJ1-5; 8 bases line up with TRBD1. There are 16 residues in the CDR3. CDR1 and CDR2 (germline): MNHEY, SVGAGI. Trimming took 6 bases from V and 2 from J; bases not matched to a gene: 9. The CDR3 DNA reads as TGTGCCAGCAGCCCAGCCTCAGGGGGCGGCAATCAGCCCCAGCATTTT. Its protein product is CASSPASGGGNQPQHF.

As for this clonotype: Because the CDR3's place on the DNA is in doubt, the DNA is left out and the CDR3 is given as listed by TCRdb. V and J are TRBV29-1 and TRBJ2-1; the table gives TRBD2 as D, unverified against the DNA. Per the germline V gene, CDR1 is SQVTM and CDR2 is ANQGSEA. The CDR3 spans 17 amino acids, including both terminal residues. The CDR3 loop reads CSVEGGRTVGLGSEQVF.

The sample holds many counts of this clonotype. The gene calls are TRBV28 and TRBJ2-1; D uncertain. V lost 4 bases and J 8 bases, leaving 12 bases between the germline ends. The germline gives CDR1 MDHEN, CDR2 SYDVKM. There are 13 residues in the CDR3. DNA of the CDR3: TGTGCCAGCAGTTATCTGCGAACAGATGAGCAGTTCTTC. It codes for CASSYLRTDEQFF.

V is TRBV20-1 and J is TRBJ2-2, with TRBD1 matching 7 bases. Per germline, CDR1 DFQATT and CDR2 SNEGSKA (reference sequence). After removal of 3 bases from V and 7 bases from J, the junction contained 11 bases not matched to a gene. The CDR3 runs to 15 residues. The CDR3 bases are TGCAGTGCTAGCCTCGCCGACAGGGTGGGCGGGGAGCTGTTTTTT. Protein product: CSASLADRVGGELFF.

This clonotype was recorded a few times. The chain links TRBV14 to TRBJ1-1, with D tentatively TRBD1 (6 bases). Germline V lookup: CDR1 SGHDN, CDR2 FVKESK. V lost 7 bases and J 5 bases, leaving 17 bases between the germline ends. The CDR3 extends over 14 amino acids. CDR3 amino acids: CASNPGGGRTEAFF. CDR3 nucleotide sequence: TGTGCCAGCAACCCCGGCGGGGGCCGGACTGAAGCTTTCTTT.

This clonotype occurred many times. The gene calls are TRBV4-2 and TRBJ1-5, with unresolved D. Germline-derived CDR1 and CDR2 are LGHNA and YNFKEQ. The CDR3 contains 16 residues. V shed 0 bases and J shed 4 bases, with 13 bases lying between them. CDR3 bases: TGTGCCAGCAGCCAAGAGGGTGCGTCGGAGAATCAGCCCCAGCATTTT. The encoded protein is CASSQEGASENQPQHF.

In this sample, this clonotype turned up many times. Here the CDR3 reads CASSLASGGAEQFF. CDR3 nucleotides: TGTGCCAGCAGCTTAGCTAGCGGGGGGGCTGAGCAGTTCTTC. The chain links TRBV7-2 to TRBJ2-1; TRBD2 aligns across 11 bases. J gave up 9 bases and V 0 bases, and 1 base lay outside the gene matches. This CDR3 spans 14 amino acids. Looked up from germline, CDR1 is SGHTA and CDR2 is FQGNSA.

This chain joins TRBV5-1 and TRBJ2-3; possible D gene TRBD2, 5 bases. Trimming shortened V by 4 bases and J by 4 bases, and 19 bases separated the two germline ends. CDR3 length: 16 residues. Looked up from germline, CDR1 is SGHRS and CDR2 is YFSETQ. CDR3 sequence reads: CASSVLGEGLPDTQYF. CDR3 DNA sequence: TGCGCCAGCAGCGTCTTAGGCGAGGGCCTCCCAGATACGCAGTATTTT.

This sequence joins TRBV6-5 and TRBJ1-2, with D possibly TRBD1 on 6 matching bases. Trimming took off 6 bases at V and 1 base at J, with 12 bases between the two ends. Germline V gives CDR1 MNHEY, CDR2 SVGAGI. This CDR3 is built from 14 residues. CDR3 DNA sequence: TGTGCCAGCAGCCGGGACATCCATAACTATGGCTACACCTTC. Its translation: CASSRDIHNYGYTF.

The rearrangement uses TRBV3-1 and TRBJ1-1; D uncertain. V was pared by 0 bases and J by 3 bases, with 11 bases between. CDR1 LGHDT and CDR2 YNNKEL come from the germline V gene (reference sequence). This CDR3 spans 15 amino acids. CDR3 sequence (DNA): TGTGCCAGCAGCCAAGAACGGGTTCGTTACACTGAAGCTTTCTTT. Its translation is CASSQERVRYTEAFF. Filled out from reference TRBV3-1 and TRBJ1-1, the complete variable domain reads DTAVSQTPKYLVTQMGNDKSIKCEQNLGHDTMYWYKQDSKKFLKIMFSYNNKELIINETVPNRFSPKSPDKAHLNLHINSLELGDSAVYFCASSQERVRYTEAFFGQGTRLTVV.

This clonotype appeared many times. The chain joins TRBV12-3 or TRBV12-4 to TRBJ2-1; 7 nucleotides match TRBD1. The CDR3 length is 15 residues. V trimming: 5 bases; J trimming: 4 bases; junction bases outside the gene matches: 8. In nucleotides, the CDR3 is TGTGCCAGCAGTCTAACAGGGGCGCAGTACAATGAGCAGTTCTTC. The encoded protein is CASSLTGAQYNEQFF.

This clonotype was counted a few times. J is TRBJ1-1 and V is TRBV20-1, with 8 bases aligning to TRBD1. Germline values: CDR1 DFQATT, CDR2 SNEGSKA (reference sequence). The CDR3 extends over 13 amino acids. Germline trimming cut 6 bases from V and 5 bases from J; bases unmatched to any gene: 8. Here the CDR3 DNA reads TGCAGTGCCGTACAGGGGGGACGGACTGAAGCTTTCTTT. Translated, it gives CSAVQGGRTEAFF.